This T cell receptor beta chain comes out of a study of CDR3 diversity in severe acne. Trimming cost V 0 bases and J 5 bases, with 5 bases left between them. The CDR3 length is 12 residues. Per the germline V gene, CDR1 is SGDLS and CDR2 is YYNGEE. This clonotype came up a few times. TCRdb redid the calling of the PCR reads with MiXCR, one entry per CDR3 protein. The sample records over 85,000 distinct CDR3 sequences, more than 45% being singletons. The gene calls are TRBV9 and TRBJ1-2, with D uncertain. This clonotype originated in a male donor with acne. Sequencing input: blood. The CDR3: CASSVGVYGYTF. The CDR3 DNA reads TGTGCCAGCAGCGTAGGGGTTTATGGCTACACCTTC. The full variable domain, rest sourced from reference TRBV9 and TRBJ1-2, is DSGVTQTPKHLITATGQRVTLRCSPRSGDLSVYWYQQSLDQGLQFLIQYYNGEERAKGNILERFSAQQFPDLHSELNLSSLELGDSALYFCASSVGVYGYTFGSGTRLTVV.